This TCR beta chain comes out of a study of T cells after yellow fever vaccination. For the study at large: Researchers used SMART-Seq v4 Ultra Low Input to prepare fractions that had low cell numbers.

The CDR3 length is 13 residues. Germline V gene lookup returns CDR1 DFQATT and CDR2 SNEGSKA (reference sequence). The V end was cut by 2 bases, the J end by 8 bases, with 15 bases between. Template-switching 5'RACE yielded the TCR cDNA; a universal primer site and UMIs were added in the process. TCRdb processed the 5' RACE reads anew with MiXCR; each CDR3 protein has one entry. The sample holds around 590,000 distinct CDR3 sequences, over 9% seen once. This receptor was taken from a man younger than 45 who received the YFV17D yellow fever vaccine. The chain couples TRBV20-1 to TRBJ2-5; D possibly matches TRBD1 or TRBD2 (5 bases each). Sequencing was performed on PBMCs, taken on the day of the yellow fever booster vaccination. The CDR3 sequence is CSARIGTSPTQYF. CDR3 nucleotides: TGCAGTGCTAGAATTGGGACCTCTCCAACCCAGTACTTC.